The 5 T cell receptor beta chains listed next were all sequenced from one sample in a study of T cell responses to AZD1222 COVID-19 vaccine. The data were produced by immunoSEQ multiplex PCR, yet TCRdb's version contains in-frame clones alone and is incomplete. The data show about 83,000 clones, under 95% seen once. The sample in question was peripheral blood, obtained 28 days after the second AZD1222 dose. Receptor source: an adult who received the AZD1222 COVID-19 vaccine.

The chain recombines TRBV2 with TRBJ1-5; tentative D call: TRBD1 (6 bases). This CDR3 comprises 13 residues. Germline V gene sequence: CDR1 SNHLY, CDR2 FYNNEI. The V gene lost 6 bases and the J gene lost 3 bases, with 9 bases spanning the gap. CDR3 sequence reads: CASRDSANQPQHF. CDR3 bases: TGTGCCAGCAGGGACAGCGCCAATCAGCCCCAGCATTTT.

The V call is TRBV2, the J call TRBJ2-7; D might be TRBD1 (7 bases). From germline, CDR1 is SNHLY and CDR2 FYNNEI. The ends were cut back, 0 bases at V and 5 bases at J, with 14 bases in the middle. The CDR3 totals 15 residues. The CDR3 nucleotides read TGTGCCAGCAGTGAAGCGCGACAGGGAGGCGACGAGCAGTACTTC. It translates to CASSEARQGGDEQYF.

The V and J genes are TRBV6-5 and TRBJ2-5; 7 bases align to TRBD1. The length of the CDR3 is 13 residues. Trimming took 10 bases from V and 1 from J; bases not matched to a gene: 6. The germline gives CDR1 MNHEY, CDR2 SVGAGI. CDR3 DNA: TGTGCCACCGAGGACAGGAGCCAAGAGACCCAGTACTTC. It encodes CATEDRSQETQYF.

The chain is built from TRBV25-1 and TRBJ2-6; D is uncertain. The CDR3 totals 14 residues. Trimming removed 6 bases at V and 0 bases at J, with 6 bases between. CDR1 is MGHDK and CDR2 is SYGVNS in the germline V gene. The CDR3 protein is CASSPASGANVLTF. CDR3 nucleotides: TGTGCCAGCAGCCCAGCCTCTGGGGCCAACGTCCTGACTTTC.

V is TRBV25-1 and J is TRBJ1-3, with D perhaps matching TRBD1 (6 bases). Germline V gene sequence: CDR1 MGHDK, CDR2 SYGVNS. The CDR3 is 15 amino acids. Trimming removed 3 bases from V and 8 bases from J, with 17 bases in between. Written as DNA, the CDR3 is TGTGCCAGCAGTGACTCCTTACAGGGAGAATACACCATATATTTT. As protein: CASSDSLQGEYTIYF. Using reference TRBV25-1 and TRBJ1-3 for the parts outside the CDR3, the full variable domain is EADIYQTPRYLVIGTGKKITLECSQTMGHDKMYWYQQDPGMELHLIHYSYGVNSTEKGDLSSESTVSRIRTEHFPLTLESARPSHTSQYLCASSDSLQGEYTIYFGEGSWLTVV.